The following is a T cell receptor (beta chain) sequence with its context. Other DNA variants within this sample encode the same CDR3. Measured with immunoSEQ multiplex PCR; TCRdb has only the in-frame clones, and not every one. Of nearly 2 million clones listed, less than 95% were seen once; the top ten hold around 1.2%. Between the trimmed V and J ends, which lost 2 bases and 7 bases, there was a span of 6 bases. The germline V gene encodes CDR1 WSHSY and CDR2 SAAADI. The CDR3 runs 11 residues. The record originates from a study of shared clonotypes between healthy human individuals. It was CD45RO-negative cells, positively selected for CCR7, that made up naive CD8 cells, with terminally differentiated effector memory CD45RA+ cells excluded.

V usage is TRBV10-2 and J usage is TRBJ2-7, with D unclear. Sequenced material: naive CD8+ T cells sorted from blood. The source of this sequence is a man aged 18 to 35 in good health. The CDR3 loop is CASSEVGEQYF. The CDR3 DNA sequence: TGCGCCAGCAGTGAGGTTGGGGAGCAGTACTTC.